This entry is about one TCR beta chain. The sample comes from a study of blood T cell repertoires in COVID-19. Study-wide background: In each case, the material was cDNA or gDNA derived from T cells, B-cell-depleted T cells, or PBMCs.

Participant-given clinical history determined each cohort assignment. All exposed participants met a person with COVID-19 within 2 weeks before entering the study. In germline, CDR1 is LGHNA, CDR2 YSLEER. J was trimmed by 2 bases and V by 3 bases; bases with no gene match: 4. The CDR3 spans 15 residues. Original processing notes: Nucleated cell number was recorded as an estimate derived from reference gene primer amplification. Using immunoSEQ multiplex PCR, the repertoire was profiled, and TCRdb retains in-frame clones only, with some absent. V, J and clone size derive from that table, while D and trimming were established from the DNA sequence. This sample has 250,000 or so clones, with 83% found just once.

Material for sequencing was PBMCs or T cells enriched from blood (not recorded which). V is TRBV4-3 and J is TRBJ2-3; 8 bases line up with TRBD2. The origin of this receptor is a woman between 35 and 50 years old who had been exposed to COVID-19. The CDR3 reads CASSQGLVYTDTQYF. In DNA form, the CDR3 reads TGCGCCAGCAGCCAGGGACTAGTGTACACAGATACGCAGTATTTT.